The 25 T cell receptor beta chains presented below share a single source sample, sequenced in a study of T cells in Graves' hyperthyroidism and ophthalmopathy. TCR beta CDR3 region amplification was performed from RNA transcripts. Primed by the HTBI set, a first-round RT-PCR was run on the TCR CDR3. Each CDR3 protein is one row after TCRdb ran MiXCR on the multiplex PCR reads. The table records hundreds of thousands of distinct CDR3 sequences, just over 35% of them present only once. The material sequenced was blood. The receptors here all came from a woman aged 40 to 50 with Graves' hyperthyroidism.

This clonotype was counted between two and nine times. This chain connects TRBV6-5 to TRBJ1-5; D is ambiguous. The CDR3 runs 16 residues. The V gene's germline CDR1 is MNHEY and CDR2 SVGAGI. Trimming left V 3 bases short and J 0 bases short, with 12 bases between. The CDR3 nucleotides read TGTGCCAGCAGTTATAACCCGGTTGGTAGCAATCAGCCCCAGCATTTT. This codes for CASSYNPVGSNQPQHF.

The chain links TRBV7-2 to TRBJ1-4, with TRBD1 identical over 10 bases. J lost 0 bases, V lost 1 base, and 8 bases had no gene match. CDR1 and CDR2 (germline): SGHTA, FQGNSA. The CDR3 length is 19 residues. The CDR3 sequence is CASSLVGGQGLSTNEKLFF. CDR3 coding DNA: TGTGCCAGCAGCTTAGTAGGGGGACAGGGGTTGTCAACTAATGAAAAACTGTTTTTT.

In its sample, this clonotype was seen many times. The chain employs TRBV6-5 and TRBJ2-7; weak D call: TRBD1 (6 bases). V lost 0 bases and J 1 base, leaving 10 bases between the germline ends. The V gene's germline CDR1 is MNHEY and CDR2 SVGAGI. The CDR3 totals 15 residues. The CDR3 sequence: CASSYSLTGSYEQYF. The CDR3 coding sequence is TGTGCCAGCAGTTACTCGTTAACAGGGTCCTACGAGCAGTACTTC.

Comment on this clonotype: Likely a read error: the CDR3 ends without its conserved phenylalanine or tryptophan. The rearrangement links TRBV29-1 to TRBJ1-1; 9 bases map to TRBD1. The CDR3 totals 14 residues. The germline V gene encodes CDR1 SQVTM and CDR2 ANQGSEA. CDR3 loop: CSVEDDRGNTEAFL. The CDR3 DNA is TGCAGCGTTGAAGATGACAGGGGGAACACTGAGGCTTTCTTG.

The CDR3 DNA is TGTGCCAGCAGCTCCCTTACCGCAATCTACGAGCAGTACTTC. Amino acids: CASSSLTAIYEQYF. V and J are TRBV5-6 and TRBJ2-7; D ambiguous. Trimming stripped 3 bases from V and 3 bases from J, with 13 bases between. Germline-derived CDR1 and CDR2 are SGHDT and YYEEEE. The length of the CDR3 is 14 residues.

This clonotype was seen a few times. The chain carries TRBV11-3 and TRBJ2-2; D is unclear. CDR1 is SGHNT and CDR2 is YENEEA in the germline V gene. The V gene lost 5 bases and the J gene lost 2 bases, with 9 bases spanning the gap. The CDR3 is 14 residues long. CDR3 amino acids: CASSPGDNTGELFF. The CDR3 DNA is TGTGCCAGCAGCCCCGGAGATAACACCGGGGAGCTGTTTTTT.

V usage is TRBV29-1 and J usage is TRBJ2-1, with D unresolved. The CDR3 has 11 amino acids. Germline V CDR1 and CDR2: SQVTM, ANQGSEA. Trimming pared 6 bases from V and 8 bases from J, leaving 11 bases between. The CDR3 here is CSVPSGHEQFF. The CDR3 bases are TGCAGCGTACCGAGTGGGCATGAGCAGTTCTTC.

As regards this clonotype: A clone one base away is much larger, so this may be a read error. The V call is TRBV5-4, the J call TRBJ1-2, with TRBD1 as a possible D gene (6 bases). This CDR3 region has 14 residues. Per germline, CDR1 SGHNT and CDR2 YYREEE (reference sequence). Trimming pared 5 bases from V and 4 bases from J, leaving 15 bases between. DNA of the CDR3: TGTGCCAGCAGATCCAGGGGCTCCAGCTATGGCTACACCTTC. It codes for CASRSRGSSYGYTF.

With respect to this clonotype: Just one base apart from a much larger clone, this may be a read error. CDR3 coding DNA: TGTGCCAGCAGTTTAGGTGAAGGGGGCATCCCCCACTTT. It translates to CASSLGEGGIPHF. The chain links TRBV12-3 or TRBV12-4 to TRBJ1-6; 7 bases fit TRBD1. CDR3 length equals 13 residues. V lost 1 base to trimming and J lost 18 bases; unmatched junction nucleotides: 9.

The sample holds a few counts of this clonotype. This sequence joins TRBV5-1 and TRBJ1-2; a weak D match, TRBD1 (6 bases). Germline V gene data show CDR1 as SGHRS and CDR2 as YFSETQ. V shed 6 bases and J shed 1 base, with 13 bases lying between them. The CDR3 has 14 residues. The CDR3 nucleotides are TGCGCCAGCAAGGCAGGGGCCCTTAACTATGGCTACACCTTC. It is translated as CASKAGALNYGYTF.

In this sample, this clonotype turned up many times. V is TRBV10-3 and J is TRBJ1-1; possible D gene TRBD1, 6 bases. Germline CDR1 reads ENHRY; CDR2 reads SYGVKD. Trimming took 6 bases from V and 6 from J, leaving 14 bases between them. CDR3 size: 13 residues. CDR3 DNA: TGTGCCATCAGATTAAATCAGGGGTCTGAAGCTTTCTTT. As protein: CAIRLNQGSEAFF.

This chain joins TRBV12-1 and TRBJ1-3. TRBV12-1 is a recognized pseudogene. This CDR3 comprises 15 residues. Here the CDR3 DNA reads TGTGCCAGCAGGTTGGGGGAAAGCTCTGGAAACACCATATATTTT. Its protein is CASRLGESSGNTIYF.

Many counts were recorded for this clonotype. A read error may produce the germline difference seen at one junction end. The rearrangement uses TRBV11-2 and TRBJ1-1, with TRBD1 as a possible D gene (5 bases). This CDR3 contains 9 residues. Germline V lookup: CDR1 SGHAT, CDR2 FQNNGV. The CDR3 reads CASSPGTPF. CDR3 DNA sequence: TGTGCCAGCAGCCCCGGGACGCCGTTT. Looking up the rest from reference TRBV11-2 and TRBJ1-1 gives the full variable domain: EAGVAQSPRYKIIEKRQSVAFWCNPISGHATLYWYQQILGQGPKLLIQFQNNGVVDDSQLPKDRFSAERLKGVDSTLKIQPAKLEDSAVYLCASSPGTPFGQGTRLTVV.

A note on this clonotype: A much larger clone is a single base away; this may be a read error. V and J are TRBV2 and TRBJ2-2; D possibly corresponds to TRBD2 (6 bases). The CDR3 covers 15 residues. CDR1 and CDR2 (germline): SNHLY, FYNNEI. Trimming left V 3 bases short and J 1 base short, with 9 bases between. The DNA of the CDR3 is TGTGCCAGCAGTGATACAGCGGGGAACACCGGGGAGCTGTTTTTT. Its protein product is CASSDTAGNTGELFF.

This clonotype occurred a few times. The rearrangement links TRBV4-1 to TRBJ2-7; TRBD1 aligns across 8 bases. The V gene end was trimmed by 4 bases and the J gene end by 5 bases; junction bases not matched to a gene: 13. CDR1 and CDR2 from the germline V gene are MGHRA and YSYEKL. The CDR3 totals 16 residues. The CDR3 reads CASSRTGTGESNEQYF. CDR3 nucleotide sequence: TGCGCCAGCAGCCGCACCGGGACAGGTGAATCCAACGAGCAGTACTTC.

The chain is built from TRBV28 and TRBJ2-1; 15 bases fit TRBD2. The V gene's germline CDR1 is MDHEN and CDR2 SYDVKM. J was trimmed by 8 bases and V by 10 bases; bases with no gene match: 9. The CDR3 contains 15 residues. The CDR3 nucleotides read TGTGCCACCTCGGGACTAGCGGGAGGTGCGGATGAGCAGTTCTTC. This encodes CATSGLAGGADEQFF.

This clonotype came up a few times. This rearrangement joins TRBV5-4 to TRBJ2-7; 10 bases line up with TRBD1. CDR3 length: 15 residues. Germline CDR1 is SGHNT and CDR2 is YYREEE (reference sequence). After removal of 4 bases from V and 5 bases from J, the junction contained 9 bases not matched to a gene. This chain's CDR3 is CASSPGGQGNDEQYF. In nucleotides, the CDR3 is TGTGCCAGCAGCCCGGGGGGACAGGGGAACGACGAGCAGTACTTC.

The V and J genes are TRBV20-1 and TRBJ2-3; possibly TRBD2 for D (6 bases). This CDR3 has 15 residues. Looked up from germline, CDR1 is DFQATT and CDR2 is SNEGSKA (reference sequence). Trimming left V 4 bases short and J 1 base short, with 15 bases between. The CDR3 region is CSAMAGSVGTDTQYF. In DNA form, the CDR3 reads TGCAGTGCTATGGCGGGGTCGGTTGGCACAGATACGCAGTATTTT.

This clonotype was seen a handful of times. V gene TRBV15 combines with J gene TRBJ2-3, with D hard to call. V was shortened by 0 bases and J by 6 bases, with 10 bases between the two germline ends. CDR1 LNHNV and CDR2 YYDKDF come from the germline V gene (reference sequence). The CDR3 has 14 residues. CDR3 in DNA: TGTGCCACCAGCAGAGATTCCACTGAGGATACGCAGTATTTT. Encoded protein: CATSRDSTEDTQYF.

This clonotype was detected ten times or more. The chain links TRBV29-1 to TRBJ1-2; 10 bases are a match to TRBD1. Germline values: CDR1 SQVTM, CDR2 ANQGSEA. This CDR3 region has 16 residues. The V gene end was trimmed by 7 bases and the J gene end by 4 bases; junction bases not matched to a gene: 15. Here the CDR3 reads CSALTGGAVLGYGYTF. CDR3 sequence (DNA): TGCAGCGCCCTGACAGGGGGCGCCGTTTTGGGCTATGGCTACACCTTC.

The rearrangement links TRBV5-1 to TRBJ1-2, with TRBD1 identical over 9 bases. The CDR3 covers 14 residues. Germline values: CDR1 SGHRS, CDR2 YFSETQ. The ends lost 0 bases at V and 10 bases at J; junction bases unmatched: 7. In nucleotides, the CDR3 is TGCGCCAGCAGCTTGGTGCTACAGGGGGCGTCCTACACCTTC. Translation: CASSLVLQGASYTF.

This chain connects TRBV7-2 to TRBJ2-5, with 8 bases that match TRBD2. The DNA end is more similar to TRBJ2-1, so the J call may be wrong. This CDR3 is built from 15 residues. CDR1 is SGHTA, CDR2 FQGNSA, per germline. The CDR3 nucleotides read TGTGCCAGCAGCTTAGCTCGAGCGGGAGTCAATGAGCAGTTCTTC. Translated: CASSLARAGVNEQFF.

This clonotype was observed at least ten times. The chain has TRBV10-3 and TRBJ2-2; no clear D. Trimming removed 8 bases at V and 0 bases at J, with 13 bases between. The CDR3 covers 15 residues. Germline CDR1 ENHRY, CDR2 SYGVKD. DNA for the CDR3: TGTGCCATCGATCAGACAAACGCGAACACCGGGGAGCTGTTTTTT. Translating gives CAIDQTNANTGELFF.

About this clonotype: The CDR3 does not close with the conserved phenylalanine or tryptophan, likely indicating a read error. The chain combines TRBV6-5 with TRBJ1-2, with D unresolved. The CDR3 totals 14 residues. Germline CDR1 MNHEY, CDR2 SVGAGI. Trimming cost V 2 bases and J 5 bases, with 12 bases left between them. The CDR3 nucleotides are TGTGCCAGCAGTTACAACGGACCACAATATGGCTACACCTCC. Encoded protein: CASSYNGPQYGYTS.

The J gene is TRBJ1-2, the V gene TRBV9; a possible D gene is TRBD1 (5 bases). V was cut by 5 bases and J by 8 bases, with 7 bases left in between. Germline V lookup: CDR1 SGDLS, CDR2 YYNGEE. There are 10 residues in the CDR3. The CDR3 region has the DNA TGTGCCAGCAGGGGGCAAGGCTACACCTTC. This codes for CASRGQGYTF.